This is a list of T cell receptor beta chains from one sample in a study of cytomegalovirus exposure and HLA in healthy donors. TCRdb's table, derived via immunoSEQ multiplex PCR, lists solely in-frame clones and lacks some. The repertoire holds some 130,000 clones, with 81% as singletons. Sequencing was performed on PBMCs. These receptors came from a man between 18 and 29 years old in good health and CMV-seronegative. Both conserved end residues are part of each CDR3. Each record gives: J gene, CDR3 length, D gene, V gene, CDR3 protein. A D gene is named only where the DNA matches it firmly.

j_gene: TRBJ1-1; len: 14; d_gene: NA; v_gene: TRBV19; CDR3aa: CASSILGQSTEAFF
j_gene: TRBJ2-7; len: 12; d_gene: NA; v_gene: TRBV25-1; CDR3aa: CASTGGPHEQYF
j_gene: TRBJ2-7; len: 15; d_gene: NA; v_gene: TRBV7-3; CDR3aa: CASSYGRGSSYEQYF
j_gene: TRBJ1-3; len: 13; d_gene: NA; v_gene: TRBV30; CDR3aa: CAWSPSGGNTIYF
j_gene: TRBJ1-2; len: 14; d_gene: NA; v_gene: TRBV6-5; CDR3aa: CASSRDRANYGYTF
j_gene: TRBJ1-3; len: 14; d_gene: NA; v_gene: TRBV19; CDR3aa: CASSLGGVGNTIYF
j_gene: TRBJ1-2; len: 14; d_gene: NA; v_gene: TRBV5-4; CDR3aa: CASSPGSPFYGYTF
j_gene: TRBJ1-2; len: 13; d_gene: NA; v_gene: TRBV11-2; CDR3aa: CASSLQGVYGYTF
j_gene: TRBJ1-2; len: 14; d_gene: NA; v_gene: TRBV19; CDR3aa: CASSILAGNDGYTF
j_gene: TRBJ2-1; len: 12; d_gene: NA; v_gene: TRBV30; CDR3aa: CAWSNARDEQFF
j_gene: TRBJ1-1; len: 14; d_gene: NA; v_gene: TRBV6-5; CDR3aa: CASKVRGMNTEAFF
j_gene: TRBJ2-2; len: 15; d_gene: TRBD1; v_gene: TRBV9; CDR3aa: CASSVVTGGTGELFF
j_gene: TRBJ2-6; len: 18; d_gene: TRBD1; v_gene: TRBV5-1; CDR3aa: CASSLAGQPISGANVLTF
j_gene: TRBJ1-6; len: 17; d_gene: TRBD1; v_gene: TRBV2; CDR3aa: CASRTGQGMSHNSPLHF
j_gene: TRBJ2-7; len: 13; d_gene: TRBD2; v_gene: TRBV29-1; CDR3aa: CSVIAGGSGEQYF
j_gene: TRBJ1-3; len: 15; d_gene: NA; v_gene: TRBV6-5; CDR3aa: CASSYSPGAGNTIYF
j_gene: TRBJ1-6; len: 12; d_gene: NA; v_gene: TRBV9; CDR3aa: CASSGRDSPLHF
j_gene: TRBJ1-1; len: 15; d_gene: NA; v_gene: TRBV7-2; CDR3aa: CASSLGGEPSTEAFF